This is a list of T cell receptor beta chains from one sample in a study of cytomegalovirus exposure and HLA in healthy donors. Produced via immunoSEQ multiplex PCR; TCRdb's table is partial and in-frame only. Seen here are 120,000 to 150,000 clones, 50% to 75% observed once, and the top ten hold roughly 3.1%. Sample: PBMCs. The receptor set was obtained from a woman aged 30 to 39 in good health and CMV-seropositive. The CDR3 runs from the conserved cysteine through the conserved F or W. D genes are given only for firm matches. Expanded clones get a size class; other rows say once, few or many, or leave the size out.

TRBV4-2	TRBD1	TRBJ1-5	few	CASSQDSQGVNQPQHF	TGTGCCAGCAGCCAAGATAGTCAGGGGGTTAATCAGCCCCAGCATTTT
TRBV5-1	-	TRBJ1-4	few	CASSSSSVPNEKLFF	TGCGCCAGCAGCTCCTCTTCGGTCCCCAATGAAAAACTGTTTTTT
TRBV11-2	-	TRBJ1-1	-	CASSLIRNTEAFF	TGTGCCAGCAGCTTAATCCGGAACACTGAAGCTTTCTTT
TRBV6-1	-	TRBJ2-7	-	CASSEYGRYSYEQYF	TGTGCCAGCAGTGAATATGGGCGTTACTCCTACGAGCAGTACTTC
TRBV10-3	TRBD2	TRBJ2-3	-	CAISPRPAGTDTQYF	TGTGCCATCAGCCCCCGGCCAGCGGGAACGGATACGCAGTATTTT
TRBV7-9	TRBD1	TRBJ1-2	-	CASSFYGQGYGYTF	TGTGCCAGCAGCTTTTACGGACAGGGCTATGGCTACACCTTC
TRBV23-1	-	TRBJ1-5	few	CASSQSNRGARNQPQHF	TGCGCCAGCAGTCAATCCAATCGGGGGGCTAGGAATCAGCCCCAGCATTTT
TRBV29-1	-	TRBJ2-5	-	CSVEDHDRLLGETQYF	TGCAGCGTTGAAGATCACGATCGACTTTTAGGAGAGACCCAGTACTTC
TRBV4-2	-	TRBJ2-6	-	CASSQANRAGANVLTF	TGTGCCAGCAGCCAAGCAAACAGGGCTGGGGCCAACGTCCTGACTTTC
TRBV5-1	TRBD1	TRBJ1-1	-	CASSLGGTGGSEAFF	TGCGCCAGCAGCTTGGGTGGGACAGGGGGTTCTGAAGCTTTCTTT
TRBV19	TRBD1	TRBJ1-1	few	CASSDRGRRFF	TGTGCCAGTAGCGACAGGGGAAGGAGATTCTTT
TRBV7-9	-	TRBJ1-2	-	CASSLGYQGSYGYTF	TGTGCCAGCAGCTTAGGTTATCAGGGGTCCTATGGCTACACCTTC
TRBV13	TRBD1	TRBJ2-6	few	CASSMDRGLLSGANVLTF	TGTGCCAGCAGCATGGACAGGGGCCTACTCTCTGGGGCCAACGTCCTGACTTTC
TRBV7-2	TRBD2	TRBJ2-7	-	CASSWTSGSSGEQYF	TGTGCCAGCAGCTGGACTAGCGGGAGTTCAGGCGAGCAGTACTTC
TRBV10-3	-	TRBJ1-3	-	CAISDLDSDLGNTIYF	TGTGCCATCAGTGACCTGGACAGCGACCTTGGAAACACCATATATTTT
TRBV28	TRBD1	TRBJ1-2	-	CASSSSGQGNTF	TGTGCCAGCAGTTCCTCGGGACAGGGCAACACCTTC
TRBV28	-	TRBJ1-6	-	CASRPPPAGSRALHF	TGTGCCAGCAGACCTCCCCCCGCGGGGTCACGGGCCCTCCACTTT
TRBV29-1	TRBD1	TRBJ2-1	-	CSVSGGTARIEEQFF	TGCAGCGTCTCGGGTGGGACAGCCCGAATTGAGGAGCAGTTCTTC
TRBV5-1	TRBD2	TRBJ2-3	few	CASSFYRTSGESDTQYF	TGCGCCAGCAGCTTCTACAGGACTAGCGGGGAGTCGGATACGCAGTATTTT
TRBV6-5	-	TRBJ1-2	-	CASLGQPEGYTF	TGTGCCAGCCTCGGACAGCCGGAGGGCTACACCTTC
TRBV9	TRBD2	TRBJ2-7	-	CASSVASGGSYEQYF	TGTGCCAGCAGCGTAGCCAGCGGGGGATCCTACGAGCAGTACTTC
TRBV9	-	TRBJ1-1	once	CASSVSVTPNTEAFF	TGTGCCAGCAGCGTCTCGGTGACTCCGAACACTGAAGCTTTCTTT
TRBV5-1	TRBD1	TRBJ2-3	-	CASLRGGSTDTQYF	TGCGCCAGCTTAAGAGGGGGCTCCACAGATACGCAGTATTTT
TRBV6-1	-	TRBJ2-3	-	CASSEVGVGKDTQYF	TGTGCCAGCAGTGAAGTAGGGGTGGGAAAAGATACGCAGTATTTT
TRBV25-1	-	TRBJ2-7	-	CASSEPNSYEQYF	TGTGCCAGCAGTGAACCCAACTCCTACGAGCAGTACTTC
TRBV27	-	TRBJ2-2	-	CASSSGSGAGELFF	TGTGCCAGCAGTTCGGGGTCCGGAGCCGGGGAGCTGTTTTTT
TRBV11-2	-	TRBJ2-6	-	CASSRQPRGSGANVLTF	TGTGCCAGCAGCAGACAGCCCCGAGGCTCTGGGGCCAACGTCCTGACTTTC
TRBV9	-	TRBJ1-2	-	CASSVGVSPNYGYTF	TGTGCCAGCAGCGTAGGTGTCAGTCCTAACTATGGCTACACCTTC
TRBV18	-	TRBJ2-7	few	CASSRDTSYEQYF	TGTGCCAGCTCCCGGGACACTTCCTACGAGCAGTACTTC
TRBV9	-	TRBJ1-2	-	CASNDLRGFGYTF	TGTGCCAGCAACGACTTAAGGGGGTTTGGCTACACCTTC
TRBV6-1	-	TRBJ1-2	-	CASPRLTGSNYGYTF	TGTGCCAGCCCGAGATTGACAGGATCCAACTATGGCTACACCTTC
TRBV28	TRBD1	TRBJ1-5	-	CASSLYGGGWQPQHF	TGTGCCAGCAGTTTATATGGAGGGGGCTGGCAGCCCCAGCATTTT
TRBV19	-	TRBJ1-1	once	CASRTGGMVLGTEAFF	TGTGCCAGTCGTACAGGAGGGATGGTGCTAGGGACTGAAGCTTTCTTT
TRBV5-1	TRBD1	TRBJ2-3	-	CASRIEQGGDTQYF	TGCGCCAGCAGAATTGAACAGGGGGGAGATACGCAGTATTTT
TRBV30	-	TRBJ1-1	-	CAWNPGTEAFF	TGTGCCTGGAACCCAGGGACTGAAGCTTTCTTT
TRBV16	-	TRBJ1-5	-	CASSARQSGNQPQHF	TGTGCCAGCAGCGCCAGGCAGTCCGGCAATCAGCCCCAGCATTTT
TRBV5-1	TRBD1	TRBJ1-1	-	CASSLGTGEEAFF	TGCGCCAGCAGCTTGGGGACAGGTGAAGAAGCTTTCTTT
TRBV6-4	TRBD2	TRBJ2-3	many	CASSPSGGTDTQYF	TGTGCCAGCAGCCCTAGCGGGGGGACAGATACGCAGTATTTT
TRBV5-1	-	TRBJ2-7	few	CASSLFGPGVYEQYF	TGCGCCAGCAGCTTGTTCGGCCCAGGGGTCTACGAGCAGTACTTC
TRBV4-2	-	TRBJ2-1	-	CASSQSVAHEQFF	TGTGCCAGCAGCCAATCTGTAGCCCATGAGCAGTTCTTC
TRBV7-2	TRBD1	TRBJ2-5	-	CASSLRGQGRRETQYF	TGTGCCAGCAGCTTAAGAGGACAGGGGAGGAGAGAGACCCAATACTTC
TRBV2	TRBD2	TRBJ2-3	-	CARAGLSDTQYF	TGTGCCAGGGCGGGACTATCAGATACGCAGTATTTT
TRBV7-3	TRBD1	TRBJ2-6	-	CASSQGGTGFLFF	TGTGCCAGCAGCCAAGGAGGGACAGGCTTTCTCTTCTTC
TRBV6-1	TRBD1	TRBJ2-7	-	CASSGGQAGYEQYF	TGTGCCAGCAGTGGGGGACAGGCGGGCTACGAGCAGTACTTC
TRBV19	-	TRBJ1-5	-	CASSISGGTRNQPQHF	TGTGCCAGTAGTATATCGGGAGGGACCCGCAATCAGCCCCAGCATTTT
TRBV11-3	-	TRBJ2-4	-	CASSLGQLDRAYQNIQYF	TGTGCCAGCAGCTTAGGGCAGTTGGACAGAGCCTACCAAAACATTCAGTACTTC
TRBV27	-	TRBJ1-1	-	CASSSGSEAFF	TGTGCCAGCAGCTCAGGGTCAGAAGCTTTCTTT
TRBV28	TRBD1	TRBJ1-2	-	CASSLSGTGGYGYTF	TGTGCCAGCAGTTTATCAGGGACAGGGGGCTATGGCTACACCTTC
TRBV7-9	-	TRBJ1-1	few	CASSQDRMNTEAFF	TGTGCCAGCAGCCAAGACAGAATGAACACTGAAGCTTTCTTT
TRBV13	TRBD1	TRBJ1-6	-	CASSSRGQGGSNSPLHF	TGTGCCAGCAGCTCCCGGGGACAGGGGGGCAGTAATTCACCCCTCCACTTT